Listed here are 6 T cell receptor beta chains from one sample, sequenced in a study of T cells in Graves' hyperthyroidism and ophthalmopathy. TCR beta CDR3 regions were amplified from RNA transcripts. With the HTBI primer set, the TCR CDR3 went through a first round of RT-PCR. Via MiXCR, TCRdb re-called the multiplex PCR reads, giving one row per CDR3 protein. The sample lists roughly 420,000 distinct CDR3 sequences, 12% to 15% occurring once. The sample comprised blood. All receptors come from a woman aged 18-29 years with Graves' hyperthyroidism.

CDR3 region: CASIETGWIVNYGYTF. CDR3 DNA sequence: TGTGCCAGCATTGAGACAGGGTGGATAGTGAACTATGGCTACACCTTC. The chain is built from TRBV6-1 and TRBJ1-2, with 7 positions matching TRBD1. The CDR3 has 16 amino acids. Germline CDR1 reads MNHNS; CDR2 reads SASEGT. The V segment lost 7 bases and the J segment 2 bases; nucleotides outside the gene matches: 13.

In this sample, this clonotype turned up many times. The rearrangement uses TRBV2 and TRBJ2-2; D ambiguous. The ends were cut back, 0 bases at V and 6 bases at J, with 14 bases in the middle. The CDR3 has 16 amino acids. Per germline, CDR1 SNHLY and CDR2 FYNNEI. The DNA for the CDR3 is TGTGCCAGCAGTGAAGCGCTTCTAGGGTCGTCCGGGGAGCTGTTTTTT. Its protein is CASSEALLGSSGELFF.

This clonotype was observed a few times. The chain uses TRBV7-9 and TRBJ2-7; D assignment may be TRBD1 or TRBD2 (5 bases each). V lost 2 bases, J lost 3 bases, and 11 bases lay in between. CDR3 length: 14 residues. Germline V gene sequence: CDR1 SEHNR, CDR2 FQNEAQ (reference sequence). The CDR3 here is CASSLWDGDYEQYF. The CDR3 DNA is TGTGCCAGCAGCTTATGGGACGGAGACTACGAGCAGTACTTC.

This clonotype came up many times. The gene calls are TRBV25-1 and TRBJ1-1; D remains ambiguous. V was clipped by 1 base and J by 4 bases, with 4 bases between them. CDR3 size: 12 residues. Germline V gives CDR1 MGHDK, CDR2 SYGVNS. The CDR3 DNA reads TGTGCCAGCAGTGAATCGACCACTGAAGCTTTCTTT. Amino acids: CASSESTTEAFF.

This clonotype occurred many times. The chain has TRBV10-3 and TRBJ1-5, with 8 nucleotides matching TRBD1. Trimming at V came to 3 bases and at J to 6 bases, leaving 4 bases not matched to a gene. The CDR3 has 14 residues. Germline V gene sequence: CDR1 ENHRY, CDR2 SYGVKD. The CDR3 DNA reads as TGTGCCATCAGTGACTCGGGACAGGCTCAGCCCCAGCATTTT. Translating it yields CAISDSGQAQPQHF.

This clonotype appeared many times. The chain uses TRBV3-1 and TRBJ1-1; no firm D call. CDR3 size: 14 residues. Germline lookup yields CDR1 LGHDT and CDR2 YNNKEL (reference sequence). Between the trimmed V and J ends, which lost 0 bases and 1 base, there was a span of 6 bases. In DNA, the CDR3 is TGTGCCAGCAGCCAAGAAACGTGGAACACTGAAGCTTTCTTT. Translation gives CASSQETWNTEAFF. Complete variable domain (other parts from reference TRBV3-1 and TRBJ1-1): DTAVSQTPKYLVTQMGNDKSIKCEQNLGHDTMYWYKQDSKKFLKIMFSYNNKELIINETVPNRFSPKSPDKAHLNLHINSLELGDSAVYFCASSQETWNTEAFFGQGTRLTVV.